The TCR beta chain described here comes from a study of T-cell memory formation after mild COVID-19. CDR1 and CDR2 from the germline V gene are SGHNT and YYREEE (reference sequence). The CDR3 totals 14 residues. V was trimmed by 3 bases and J by 2 bases, leaving 11 bases between them. MiXCR was run by TCRdb on the 5' RACE reads, yielding one entry per CDR3 protein. This sample carries around 250,000 distinct CDR3 sequences, 7.5% to 10% of them seen once, and the ten largest clones take 20% to 25%. The sequence was obtained from a man between 18 and 29 years old who had mild COVID-19 (a few samples of this study predate the infection). Cell type and time point are not known. The chain links TRBV5-4 to TRBJ2-5; D not certain. Sequencing used PBMCs or a T cell subset sorted from them (not recorded which). DNA for the CDR3: TGTGCCAGCAGCTCATCTACCGTTCAAGAGACCCAGTACTTC. Residues: CASSSSTVQETQYF.